These 19 T cell receptor beta chains were sequenced from one sample in a study of STAT3 mutations in large granular lymphocyte leukemia. Study-level results: At least one immunodominant TCR beta clonotype appeared in every T-cell large granular lymphocyte leukemia patient.

No antigen has been identified for these receptors. Here immunoSEQ multiplex PCR was the method, and the copy in TCRdb shows in-frame clones only, minus some. Of about 2,600 clones listed, 75% to 90% are singletons. Sequencing was carried out using peripheral blood mononuclear cells. These receptors came from a woman in her 70s with T-cell large granular lymphocyte leukemia. Some clones in this sample may be carry-over from other donors' samples.

The chain recombines TRBV5-1 with TRBJ2-3, with D maybe TRBD2 (6 bases). There are 15 residues in the CDR3. V was trimmed by 0 bases and J by 1 base, leaving 9 bases between them. Germline V gene data show CDR1 as SGHRS and CDR2 as YFSETQ. CDR3 sequence reads: CASSLGGGGTDTQYF. For the CDR3, the DNA is TGCGCCAGCAGCTTGGGCGGCGGGGGCACAGATACGCAGTATTTT.

This clone was seen only a few times. J is TRBJ1-2 and V is TRBV7-6; tentatively, D is TRBD1 (5 bases). V lost 11 bases, J lost 6 bases, and 19 bases lay in between. CDR1 SGHVS and CDR2 FNYEAQ come from the germline V gene. This CDR3 has 13 amino acids. This chain's CDR3 is CAWRRGWDHGYTF. CDR3 in DNA: TGTGCCTGGCGACGTGGTTGGGACCATGGCTACACCTTC.

The chain recombines TRBV5-1 with TRBJ2-2; TRBD1 is a possible D gene (7 bases). This CDR3 is built from 16 residues. The V gene lost 1 base and the J gene lost 7 bases, with 17 bases spanning the gap. The V gene's germline CDR1 is SGHRS and CDR2 YFSETQ. CDR3 nucleotides: TGCGCCAGCAGCTTGCCCGCCGCAGGGGGAGGCGGGGAGCTGTTTTTT. Its protein is CASSLPAAGGGGELFF.

The chain uses TRBV18 and TRBJ1-6; TRBD1 matches at 8 bases. Germline values: CDR1 KGHSH, CDR2 LQKENI. Trimming at V came to 2 bases and at J to 8 bases, leaving 8 bases not matched to a gene. This CDR3 has 16 amino acids. DNA for the CDR3: TGTGCCAGCTCACCAACCGGACAGGGCCGGGATTCACCCCTCCACTTT. Residues: CASSPTGQGRDSPLHF.

V is TRBV18 and J is TRBJ1-2; TRBD1 aligns across 7 bases. The CDR3 totals 14 residues. Germline CDR1 and CDR2: KGHSH and LQKENI. V lost 1 base and J lost 8; bases outside the gene matches: 7. This chain's CDR3 is CASSPRRQGEGYTF. In DNA form, the CDR3 reads TGTGCCAGCTCACCACGAAGACAGGGAGAAGGCTACACCTTC.

This chain uses TRBV4-3 with TRBJ2-7; TRBD1 matches 7 bases. There are 15 residues in the CDR3. V lost 2 bases and J lost 0; bases outside the gene matches: 4. Germline assignment: CDR1 LGHNA and CDR2 YSLEER. The CDR3 nucleotides are TGCGCCAGCAGCCAACACCGGGACAGCTCCTACGAGCAGTACTTC. Amino acids: CASSQHRDSSYEQYF.

The CDR3 coding sequence is TGTGCCAGCAGTGATTCCCGCGGAGGCAGCAATCAGCCCCAGCATTTT. Translated, it gives CASSDSRGGSNQPQHF. The chain uses TRBV25-1 and TRBJ1-5; D remains unclear. Germline V gives CDR1 MGHDK, CDR2 SYGVNS. V gave up 3 bases and J gave up 1 base, with 13 bases separating them. The CDR3 totals 16 residues.

The chain uses TRBV6-5 and TRBJ1-1; weak D call: TRBD1 (5 bases). There are 14 residues in the CDR3. In germline, CDR1 is MNHEY, CDR2 SVGAGI. V lost 0 bases and J lost 1, with 6 bases in between. CDR3 coding DNA: TGTGCCAGCAGTTACTCACAGGCGAACACTGAAGCTTTCTTT. It yields the protein CASSYSQANTEAFF.

This clone was observed a single time. This chain joins TRBV29-1 and TRBJ1-3; 8 positions agree with TRBD1. The V gene's germline CDR1 is SQVTM and CDR2 ANQGSEA. V lost 7 bases to trimming and J lost 1 base; unmatched junction nucleotides: 6. The CDR3 totals 14 residues. CDR3 protein: CSAGQGGSGNTIYF. The DNA for the CDR3 is TGCAGCGCCGGACAGGGTGGTTCTGGAAACACCATATATTTT.

This clone was observed once. This chain connects TRBV2 to TRBJ2-5; D uncertain. This CDR3 has 13 amino acids. V was clipped by 5 bases and J by 2 bases, with 9 bases between them. Germline-derived CDR1 and CDR2 are SNHLY and FYNNEI. Here the CDR3 reads CASSLKGQETQYF. For the CDR3, the DNA is TGTGCCAGCAGTTTAAAAGGACAAGAGACCCAGTACTTC. The full variable domain, completed using reference TRBV2 and TRBJ2-5, is EPEVTQTPSHQVTQMGQEVILRCVPISNHLYFYWYRQILGQKVEFLVSFYNNEISEKSEIFDDQFSVERPDGSNFTLKIRSTKLEDSAMYFCASSLKGQETQYFGPGTRLLVL.

This chain uses TRBV6-5 with TRBJ2-7; TRBD1 matches at 7 bases. V was clipped by 4 bases and J by 1 base; unmatched bases: 1. Germline assignment: CDR1 MNHEY and CDR2 SVGAGI. There are 13 residues in the CDR3. As DNA, the CDR3 is TGTGCCAGCAGTTCGGGACAGTCCTACGAGCAGTACTTC. As protein: CASSSGQSYEQYF.

The genes are TRBV5-6 and TRBJ1-2, with D possibly matching TRBD1 (5 bases). The CDR3 extends over 16 amino acids. Germline V gene data show CDR1 as SGHDT and CDR2 as YYEEEE. The V end lost 2 bases, the J end lost 7 bases, and 21 bases lay between the germline ends. CDR3 protein: CASSLVGGADSAGYTF. CDR3 DNA sequence: TGTGCCAGCAGCTTAGTCGGGGGTGCAGACTCCGCTGGCTACACCTTC.

The rearrangement links TRBV30 to TRBJ2-7, with TRBD1 matching 7 bases. The germline V gene encodes CDR1 GTSNPN and CDR2 SVGIG (reference sequence). The CDR3 runs to 16 residues. V lost 2 bases to trimming and J lost 0 bases; unmatched junction nucleotides: 10. CDR3 sequence reads: CAWSRFGQENSYEQYF. In DNA, the CDR3 is TGTGCCTGGAGTAGGTTCGGACAGGAAAACTCCTACGAGCAGTACTTC.

V usage is TRBV6-5 and J usage is TRBJ2-5, with D perhaps matching TRBD2 (5 bases). V lost 6 bases to trimming and J lost 3 bases, with 17 bases between them. Germline loops: CDR1 MNHEY, CDR2 SVGAGI. This CDR3 has 15 amino acids. The chain's CDR3 is CASRGSGRGKETQYF. The CDR3, as DNA: TGTGCCAGCAGAGGATCGGGTAGAGGGAAAGAGACCCAGTACTTC.

The chain employs TRBV4-3 and TRBJ2-1; possible D gene TRBD2, 7 bases. Germline lookup yields CDR1 LGHNA and CDR2 YSLEER. CDR3 length equals 16 residues. V lost 3 bases, J lost 2 bases, and 14 bases lay in between. Here the CDR3 reads CASSHSAGAPYNEQFF. The CDR3 region has the DNA TGCGCCAGCAGCCACTCTGCGGGGGCCCCCTACAATGAGCAGTTCTTC.

This clone was picked up one time. The chain joins TRBV20-1 to TRBJ1-5, with 7 bases identical to TRBD1. Germline V gene sequence: CDR1 DFQATT, CDR2 SNEGSKA (reference sequence). The CDR3 sequence is 11 residues long. Losses at the gene ends were 5 bases for V and 16 bases for J; bases not matched to a gene: 11. Here the CDR3 reads CSASSDRVRHF. Here the CDR3 DNA reads TGCAGTGCTTCCTCCGACAGGGTAAGACATTTT.

The chain employs TRBV7-2 and TRBJ2-7; 8 bases align to TRBD2. V lost 0 bases to trimming and J lost 0 bases; unmatched junction nucleotides: 1. CDR3 length: 15 residues. Germline V lookup: CDR1 SGHTA, CDR2 FQGNSA. CDR3: CASSLASGASYEQYF. The CDR3 nucleotides read TGTGCCAGCAGCTTAGCTAGCGGGGCCTCCTACGAGCAGTACTTC.

V and J are TRBV30 and TRBJ2-6, with D possibly being TRBD1 or TRBD2 (7 bases each). Germline V gene lookup returns CDR1 GTSNPN and CDR2 SVGIG (reference sequence). The CDR3 runs to 17 residues. V dropped 3 bases and J dropped 1 base, with 16 bases sitting between them. This CDR3 is CAWRGRGQGSGANVLTF. CDR3 DNA sequence: TGTGCCTGGAGAGGGAGGGGGCAGGGGTCTGGGGCCAACGTCCTGACTTTC.

V and J are TRBV9 and TRBJ2-1; D call uncertain. The V and J ends lost 0 bases and 6 bases respectively, with 7 bases between them. CDR1 is SGDLS and CDR2 is YYNGEE in the germline V gene. This CDR3 has 13 residues. CDR3 residues: CASSVAPSNEQFF. CDR3 bases: TGTGCCAGCAGCGTAGCCCCCTCCAATGAGCAGTTCTTC.